A single sample is the source of the 7 T cell receptor beta chains below, sequenced in a study of T cells in women clearing cervical HPV infection. The protocol was immunoSEQ multiplex PCR, while the TCRdb copy is restricted to in-frame clones and leaves out a portion. Its table records under 40,000 clones. Sample: blood buffy coat. The receptors derive from a woman between 18 and 70 years old with a cervical HPV16 infection that either progressed to CIN3+ or cleared (not recorded which).

On this clone itself: From the germline J gene comes the end of the CDR3, since the read stops 3 residues before it. The chain uses TRBV6-2 or TRBV6-3 and TRBJ1-5; maybe TRBD1 (6 bases). The CDR3 is 14 amino acids. V lost 1 base and J 7 bases, leaving 11 bases between the germline ends. Germline CDR1 is MNHEY and CDR2 is SVGEGT. The CDR3 is CASSYFAGDQPQHF. The covered CDR3 bases are TGTGCCAGCAGTTACTTCGCAGGGGACCAGCCC.

Of note for this clone: The CDR3 extends 3 residues past the end of the read, so its final part is completed from the germline J gene. The rearrangement links TRBV2 to TRBJ1-2; TRBD1 matches at 10 bases. V lost 5 bases and J lost 6; bases outside the gene matches: 12. The CDR3 is 16 residues long. Germline V gives CDR1 SNHLY, CDR2 FYNNEI. The CDR3 loop reads CASSLTGTGAGHGYTF. Partial CDR3 DNA: TGTGCCAGCAGTCTAACCGGGACAGGGGCGGGCCATGGC.

As regards this clone: With the read ending 3 residues before the CDR3 end, the germline J gene is used to fill in that end. The J gene is TRBJ1-5, the V gene TRBV12-3 or TRBV12-4; weak D call: TRBD1 (5 bases). CDR3 length: 15 amino acids. Trimming pared 5 bases from V and 1 base from J, leaving 12 bases between. The CDR3 bases that were read are TGTGCCAGCAGTGGCGGGACTATAAGCAATCAGCCC. Translation: CASSGGTISNQP. The entire CDR3 protein is CASSGGTISNQPQHF.

A note on this clone: From the germline J gene comes the end of the CDR3, since the read stops 3 residues before it. This chain links TRBV6-1 with TRBJ1-5, with D maybe TRBD1 (6 bases). The germline V gene encodes CDR1 MNHNS and CDR2 SASEGT. The CDR3 is made up of 13 amino acids. Trimming took off 4 bases at V and 4 bases at J, with 8 bases between the two ends. CDR3 DNA (partial): TGTGCCAGCAGTGGACAGGAGAATCAGCCC. Encoded protein: CASSGQENQP. The full CDR3 reads CASSGQENQPQHF.

With regard to this clone: The read comes to an end 3 residues before the CDR3 does, leaving the germline J gene to fill in the end. The V call is TRBV7-2, the J call TRBJ2-3; TRBD2 matches 11 bases. V was pared by 9 bases and J by 4 bases, with 6 bases of the junction left unmatched. The CDR3 runs 14 residues. CDR1 and CDR2 (germline): SGHTA, FQGNSA. The part of the CDR3 DNA that was read is TGTGCCAGTTCCGGGACTAGCGGATCAGATACG. Protein product: CASSGTSGSDT. The full-length CDR3 reads as CASSGTSGSDTQYF.

Turning to this clone: Sequencing ends 3 residues short of the CDR3 end; the germline J gene provides the rest. The chain recombines TRBV19 with TRBJ2-1; 9 bases line up with TRBD2. Looked up from germline, CDR1 is LNHDA and CDR2 is SQIVND (reference sequence). The trim removed 1 base at V and 2 bases at J, leaving 3 bases unmatched. The CDR3 has 16 residues. The CDR3 DNA, read in part, is TGTGCCAGTAGTATAGGGGCTAGCGGGGCCTACAATGAG. Its protein product is CASSIGASGAYNE. The full CDR3 protein reads CASSIGASGAYNEQFF.

Notes on this clone: Coverage ceases 3 residues before the CDR3 finishes, and the germline J gene fills in the end. This chain joins TRBV29-1 and TRBJ2-4; TRBD2 is a possible D gene (5 bases). Germline V gives CDR1 SQVTM, CDR2 ANQGSEA. Trimming left V 4 bases short and J 1 base short, with 11 bases between. This CDR3 is 14 amino acids long. CDR3 bases read: TGCAGCGTTGTGCCGGGGTCGGCCAAAAACATT. Amino acid sequence: CSVVPGSAKNI. The whole CDR3 sequence reads CSVVPGSAKNIQYF.